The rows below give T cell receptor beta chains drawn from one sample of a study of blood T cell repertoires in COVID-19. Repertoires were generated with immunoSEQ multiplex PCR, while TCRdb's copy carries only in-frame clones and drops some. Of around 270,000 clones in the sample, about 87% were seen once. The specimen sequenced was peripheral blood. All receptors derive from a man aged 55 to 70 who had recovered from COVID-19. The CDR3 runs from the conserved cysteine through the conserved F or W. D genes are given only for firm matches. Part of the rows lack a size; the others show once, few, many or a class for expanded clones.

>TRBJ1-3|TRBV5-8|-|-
TGTGCCAGCCCAGGGTATGAGTCTGGAAACACCATATATTTT
CASPGYESGNTIYF
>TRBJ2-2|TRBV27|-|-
TGTGCCAGCAGTTTAGCGGGACCTCGATGGGAGCTGTTTTTT
CASSLAGPRWELFF
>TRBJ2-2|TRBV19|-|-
TGTGCCAGTAGTATAATTGTGGAGTTGGCGGGCCCGAACACCGGGGAGCTGTTTTTT
CASSIIVELAGPNTGELFF
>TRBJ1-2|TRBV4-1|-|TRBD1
TGCGCCAGCAGCCGCCGGGACAGGGACTATGGCTACACCTTC
CASSRRDRDYGYTF
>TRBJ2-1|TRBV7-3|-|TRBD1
TGTGCCAGCAGCCAGGGGGCTGGTAATGAGCAGTTCTTC
CASSQGAGNEQFF
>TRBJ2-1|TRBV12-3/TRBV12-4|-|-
TGTGCCAGCAGCCCCAGGCTCCCTCCTGAGCAGTTCTTC
CASSPRLPPEQFF
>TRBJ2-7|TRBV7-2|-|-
TGTGCCAGCAGCTCCGACAGATTCTCCTACGAGCAGTACTTC
CASSSDRFSYEQYF
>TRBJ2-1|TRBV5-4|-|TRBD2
TGTGCCAGCAGCTCGAATAGCGGGGCTTCCTACAATGAGCAGTTCTTC
CASSSNSGASYNEQFF
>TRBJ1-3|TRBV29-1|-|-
TGCAGCGTTGAAGGCCAGGGTCCCAACACCATATATTTT
CSVEGQGPNTIYF
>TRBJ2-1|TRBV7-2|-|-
TGTGCCAGCAGCTTCTTATCTGGGAGAGTAGGCTACAATGAGCAGTTCTTC
CASSFLSGRVGYNEQFF
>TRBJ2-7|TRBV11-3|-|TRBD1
TGTGCCAGCAGCTTGGGACAGGGGGCCGCTAATTTCTTC
CASSLGQGAANFF
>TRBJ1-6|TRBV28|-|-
TGTGCTTCTAGGGGGTCCTATAATTCACCCCTCCACTTT
CASRGSYNSPLHF
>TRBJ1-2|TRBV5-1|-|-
TGCGCCAGCAGCTTGGACATCTCTAACTATGGCTACACCTTC
CASSLDISNYGYTF
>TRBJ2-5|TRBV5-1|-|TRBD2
TGCGCCAGCAGCGCTAACCCGGGACTAGCGGGGGGAAAAGAGACCCAGTACTTC
CASSANPGLAGGKETQYF
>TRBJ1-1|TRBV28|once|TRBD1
TGTGCCAGCAGTTTATCCAGGGGGAACAGGGAAGGAGCTTTCTTT
CASSLSRGNREGAFF
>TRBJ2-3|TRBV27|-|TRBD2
TGTGCCAGCAGTTTGGGGGGGAGACTCACAGATACGCAGTATTTT
CASSLGGRLTDTQYF
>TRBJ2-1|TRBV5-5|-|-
TGTGCCAGCAGCTGGGAGGGGGGCCCCTACAATGAGCAGTTCTTC
CASSWEGGPYNEQFF
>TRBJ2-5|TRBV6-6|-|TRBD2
TGTGCCAGCAGTTTTTTCAGCGGGGGGGAAGAGACCCAGTACTTC
CASSFFSGGEETQYF
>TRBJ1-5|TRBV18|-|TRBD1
TGTGCCAGCTCGGACAGGGCCCGTCAGCCCCAGCATTTT
CASSDRARQPQHF
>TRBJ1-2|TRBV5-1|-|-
TGCGCCAGCAGCTTGGAGGGGAGGGTGAGCTATGGCTACACCTTC
CASSLEGRVSYGYTF
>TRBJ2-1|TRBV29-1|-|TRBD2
TGCAGCGGATCTAGCGGGTACAATGAGCAGTTCTTC
CSGSSGYNEQFF
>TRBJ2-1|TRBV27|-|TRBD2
TGTGCCAGCAGTTCGCTAGCGGGGGGGCCCCATGAGCAGTTCTTC
CASSSLAGGPHEQFF
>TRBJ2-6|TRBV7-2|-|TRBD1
TGTGCCAGCAGAACAGGGGCGGGCTCTGGGGCCAACGTCCTGACTTTC
CASRTGAGSGANVLTF
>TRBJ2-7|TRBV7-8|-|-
TGTGCCAGCAGCCTCCGGTTCGGGACCTACGAGCAGTACTTC
CASSLRFGTYEQYF
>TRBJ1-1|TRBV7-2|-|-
TGTGCCAGCAGCTTACGGGGGACGGTCACTGAAGCTTTCTTT
CASSLRGTVTEAFF
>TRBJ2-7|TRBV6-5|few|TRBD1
TGTGCCAGCAGTTTTTCCTCCGGGACAGGGCGGGAGCAGTACTTC
CASSFSSGTGREQYF
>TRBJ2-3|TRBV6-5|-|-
TGTGCCAGTATGGACTTTACGCAGTATTTT
CASMDFTQYF
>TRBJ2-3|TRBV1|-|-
TGCACCGAGAATTTTGACAGGGGGCTCTTCACAGATACGCAGTATTTT
CTENFDRGLFTDTQYF
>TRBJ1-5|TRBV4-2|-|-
TGTGCCAGCAGCCAAGTATTACAGGTCAATCAGCCCCAGCATTTT
CASSQVLQVNQPQHF
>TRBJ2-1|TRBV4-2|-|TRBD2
TGTGCCAGCAGCCCCGGGACTAGTAACTACAATGAGCAGTTCTTC
CASSPGTSNYNEQFF
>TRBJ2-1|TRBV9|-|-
TGTGCCAGCAGCGTAGATTTAGGCGGTGAGCAGTTCTTC
CASSVDLGGEQFF
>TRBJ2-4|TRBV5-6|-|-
TGTGCCAGCAGCTCCGGGGAAAACATTCAGTACTTC
CASSSGENIQYF
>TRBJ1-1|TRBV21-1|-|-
TGTGCCAGCAGCAAAGAAAAGGGGTTGAACACTGAAGCTTTCTTT
CASSKEKGLNTEAFF
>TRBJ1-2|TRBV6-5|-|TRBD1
TGTGCCAGCACTGGACAGGGTCACAACTATGGCTACACCTTC
CASTGQGHNYGYTF
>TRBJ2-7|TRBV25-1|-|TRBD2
TGTGCCAGCAGTGAGCCGGGACTAGAGAAGCAGTACTTC
CASSEPGLEKQYF
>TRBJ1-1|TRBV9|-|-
TGTGCCAGCAGCCCCCAAACTGAAGCTTTCTTT
CASSPQTEAFF
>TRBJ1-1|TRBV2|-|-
TGTGCCAGCAGCCCCGGTTGGGCGGGGAACACTGAAGCTTTCTTT
CASSPGWAGNTEAFF